This T cell receptor (beta chain) was sequenced for a study of blood T cell repertoires in COVID-19. Whole-study context: Acute-phase and convalescent COVID-19 samples originated in the United States, Italy and Spain. PBMCs, B-cell-depleted T cells, or T cells were the source of the cDNA or gDNA that made up the material.

In the original analysis: How many nucleated cells were present was estimated from reference gene primer amplification. Repertoires were generated with immunoSEQ multiplex PCR, while TCRdb's copy carries only in-frame clones and drops some. From that table come the V and J calls and clone size; the DNA was used to work out D and trimming. The sample yields 84,000 or so clones, 85% to 95% seen once. Germline CDR1 reads MNHEY; CDR2 reads SMNVEV (reference sequence). The CDR3 contains 19 residues. V was pared by 2 bases and J by 2 bases, with 21 bases between. Sequencing was done on a sample of peripheral blood. The chain recombines TRBV27 with TRBJ1-4; weak D call: TRBD1 (5 bases). The receptor's source is a woman in her fifties or sixties with active COVID-19. CDR3 region: CASSLQAGFWGSTNEKLFF. DNA for the CDR3: TGTGCCAGCAGTTTACAGGCGGGGTTCTGGGGGTCCACTAATGAAAAACTGTTTTTT.